A single sample is the source of the 8 T cell receptor beta chains below, sequenced in a study of T cell repertoires in cytomegalovirus infection. TCRdb ran MiXCR on the reads and lists one entry per CDR3 protein. In the table there are about 570,000 distinct CDR3 sequences, over 35% of which are singletons. Antigens for these TCRs are unknown. The source material was cultured PBMCs, sampled from culture after CMV antigen stimulation. These receptors were collected from a human donor in good health (CMV status not recorded). Some clones in this sample may be carry-over from other donors' samples.

The rearrangement uses TRBV19 and TRBJ2-5, with TRBD1 as a possible D gene (6 bases). The V gene lost 7 bases and the J gene lost 1 base, with 7 bases spanning the gap. CDR3 size: 12 residues. Germline V gene sequence: CDR1 LNHDA, CDR2 SQIVND (reference sequence). In DNA form, the CDR3 reads TGTGCCAGTAAACAGGGCCAAGAGACCCAGTACTTC. Its protein product is CASKQGQETQYF.

The chain joins TRBV6-6 to TRBJ2-5; D remains ambiguous. This CDR3 is 13 amino acids long. Germline loops: CDR1 MNHNY, CDR2 SVGAGI (reference sequence). V was shortened by 2 bases and J by 7 bases, with 11 bases between the two germline ends. CDR3 in amino acids: CASSYNPWGTQYF. The CDR3 DNA follows: TGTGCCAGCAGTTACAACCCCTGGGGGACCCAGTACTTC.

This clonotype was seen once. The rearrangement links TRBV19 to TRBJ1-5; D might be TRBD1 (6 bases). The CDR3 length is 15 residues. The germline V and J ends were trimmed by 5 bases and 7 bases, with 18 bases remaining between them. The germline V gene has CDR1 LNHDA and CDR2 SQIVND (reference sequence). Here the CDR3 reads CASSLTWVGGQPQHF. The DNA of the CDR3 is TGTGCCAGTAGTCTGACGTGGGTAGGGGGACAGCCCCAGCATTTT.

Of note for this clonotype: The junction does not match germline at one end; this may be a read error. The V call is TRBV4-1, the J call TRBJ1-4, with D possibly matching TRBD1 (5 bases). Germline V gene data show CDR1 as MGHRA and CDR2 as YSYEKL. The CDR3 runs to 15 residues. The CDR3 DNA reads as TGTGCCAGCAGCCAAGGGACCGAAACTAATGAAAAACTGTTTTTT. Its protein is CASSQGTETNEKLFF.

This clonotype was recorded a few times. CDR3 sequence (DNA): TGTGCCAGCAGCTCCTATCGGGCGGGGGGCAGAGGTGAGCAGTTCTTC. Its protein is CASSSYRAGGRGEQFF. The rearrangement uses TRBV11-2 and TRBJ2-1, with 8 bases fitting TRBD2. V was clipped by 4 bases and J by 9 bases; unmatched bases: 14. From germline, CDR1 is SGHAT and CDR2 FQNNGV. The CDR3 runs 16 residues.

This chain links TRBV7-4 with TRBJ1-1; TRBD1 is a possible D gene (5 bases). In germline, CDR1 is SGHVT, CDR2 SQSDAQ. The CDR3 spans 16 residues. Deletions cut 8 bases from V and 2 bases from J, with 21 bases between. The CDR3 loop is CASGPIGGRLNTEAFF. The DNA for the CDR3 is TGTGCCAGCGGCCCCATCGGGGGGAGATTAAACACTGAAGCTTTCTTT.

The rearrangement links TRBV5-4 to TRBJ2-7; 9 bases align to TRBD1. The CDR3 loop spans 15 amino acids. V shed 2 bases, J shed 3 bases, and the junction held 6 bases outside the gene matches. Germline CDR1 SGHNT, CDR2 YYREEE (reference sequence). In DNA form, the CDR3 reads TGTGCCAGCAGCTTTGACAGGGGGGACTACTACGAGCAGTACTTC. It yields the protein CASSFDRGDYYEQYF.

This clonotype appeared a few times. The rearrangement links TRBV6-2 or TRBV6-3 to TRBJ2-1; TRBD1 matches at 8 bases. Germline CDR1 reads MNHEY; CDR2 reads SVGEGT. V was clipped by 8 bases and J by 8 bases; unmatched bases: 17. The CDR3 runs 16 residues. As DNA, the CDR3 is TGTGCCAGCTGGACAGGGATTCTTGCCAGCCAGGATGAGCAGTTCTTC. Its protein product is CASWTGILASQDEQFF.